These 26 T cell receptor beta chains were sequenced from one sample in a study of CXCR3-negative and CXCR3-positive naive CD8 T cells. All TRB cDNA libraries came from 5' RACE performed with UMI labels. TCRdb reprocessed the 5' RACE reads and stores each CDR3 protein as one record, lacking DNA. With 130,000 or so distinct CDR3 sequences in the sample, the ten largest clones hold around 0.5%. The source material was naive CXCR3- CD8+ T cells from blood. The subset: CD45RO-CCR7+CD27+CD95- naive CD8+ T cells lacking CXCR3 (TNR3-). Every receptor here comes from a human donor in good health. Some clones in this sample may be carry-over from other donors' samples.

This rearrangement joins TRBV20-1 to TRBJ1-2; TCRdb picks TRBD1, but there is no DNA to check that call. The CDR3 length is 16 residues. Germline CDR1 DFQATT, CDR2 SNEGSKA (reference sequence). CDR3 in amino acids: CSAGEGDPRLGYGYTF.

The rearrangement joins TRBV6-2 or TRBV6-3 to TRBJ2-5; checking the TCRdb D call of TRBD1 is not possible without DNA. The germline V gene has CDR1 MNHEY and CDR2 SVGEGT. The CDR3 has 15 residues. The CDR3 sequence is CASSYAWDREETQYF.

The chain has TRBV11-2 and TRBJ2-7. This CDR3 is 14 amino acids long. CDR1 is SGHAT, CDR2 FQNNGV, per germline. This CDR3 is CASSLDADSYEQYF.

CDR3 amino acids: CASSLGRVSDTQYF. The chain couples TRBV11-2 to TRBJ2-3; the D call from TCRdb, TRBD1, cannot be confirmed without DNA. Germline V gene lookup returns CDR1 SGHAT and CDR2 FQNNGV. CDR3 length equals 14 residues.

The V call is TRBV19, the J call TRBJ2-7; no DNA is available, so the TRBD2 call from TCRdb remains unchecked. The length of the CDR3 is 14 residues. The germline V gene has CDR1 LNHDA and CDR2 SQIVND (reference sequence). CDR3 protein: CASKTSGISYEQYF.

The V gene is TRBV4-1, the J gene TRBJ2-7; the D call of TRBD2 rests on TCRdb alone, since no DNA is present to check it. Germline CDR1 is MGHRA and CDR2 is YSYEKL. The CDR3 length is 19 residues. CDR3 in amino acids: CASSQVYTSGGADSYEQYF.

The J gene is TRBJ2-7, the V gene TRBV5-6; the TRBD2 assignment by TCRdb is unverifiable without DNA. Germline V gives CDR1 SGHDT, CDR2 YYEEEE. The CDR3 length is 14 residues. The CDR3 is CASSSGLDPNEQYF.

V and J are TRBV28 and TRBJ2-4; absent DNA, TCRdb's TRBD1 call cannot be checked. This CDR3 has 16 residues. Germline CDR1 reads MDHEN; CDR2 reads SYDVKM. This CDR3 reads CASSLWGEMSKNIQYF.

J is TRBJ2-1 and V is TRBV6-6; the D call from TCRdb, TRBD1, cannot be confirmed without DNA. The CDR3 totals 15 residues. Germline values: CDR1 MNHNY, CDR2 SVGAGI (reference sequence). The CDR3 protein is CASSYSDRVVNEQFF.

The chain joins TRBV29-1 to TRBJ2-7; TCRdb returns TRBD1, unconfirmable since there is no DNA. Per the germline V gene, CDR1 is SQVTM and CDR2 is ANQGSEA. This CDR3 has 11 amino acids. CDR3 sequence reads: CSVEAGLEQYF.

The chain links TRBV29-1 to TRBJ2-6; TCRdb returns TRBD1, unconfirmable since there is no DNA. The length of the CDR3 is 19 residues. Germline V lookup: CDR1 SQVTM, CDR2 ANQGSEA. CDR3 sequence: CSVEEWLGRGAPGANVLTF.

The rearrangement joins TRBV7-8 to TRBJ2-6; TCRdb reports TRBD2, a call that lacks DNA to check it against. Per germline, CDR1 SGHVS and CDR2 FQNEAQ. The length of the CDR3 is 16 residues. CDR3 protein: CASISGEYSGANVLTF.

The CDR3: CASSIGAGGNEQFF. The rearrangement joins TRBV19 to TRBJ2-1; TCRdb's D gene call, TRBD1, goes unchecked for lack of DNA. The CDR3 loop spans 14 amino acids. Germline CDR1 reads LNHDA; CDR2 reads SQIVND (reference sequence).

This chain connects TRBV25-1 to TRBJ1-2; TCRdb returns TRBD1, unconfirmable since there is no DNA. Germline V gene lookup returns CDR1 MGHDK and CDR2 SYGVNS. The length of the CDR3 is 14 residues. The CDR3 loop reads CASSEWGGGYGYTF.

The gene calls are TRBV12-3 or TRBV12-4 and TRBJ2-1; TCRdb's D gene call, TRBD2, goes unchecked for lack of DNA. This CDR3 comprises 16 residues. CDR3 loop: CASSRSGTFSYNEQFF.

The V call is TRBV19, the J call TRBJ2-3. The CDR3 runs to 11 residues. Per germline, CDR1 LNHDA and CDR2 SQIVND (reference sequence). The CDR3 sequence: CASSMSDTQYF.

J is TRBJ2-3 and V is TRBV29-1; TCRdb's assignment of TRBD2 cannot be checked, as there is no DNA. CDR1 and CDR2 from the germline V gene are SQVTM and ANQGSEA. The CDR3 is made up of 16 amino acids. Here the CDR3 reads CSVEVWEGPGADTQYF.

The J gene is TRBJ2-1, the V gene TRBV4-1; TCRdb proposes TRBD2, but this gene call is untestable without DNA. The CDR3 runs to 16 residues. Per germline, CDR1 MGHRA and CDR2 YSYEKL. CDR3 protein: CASSQDPGTSGNEQFF.

The chain uses TRBV10-3 and TRBJ2-2; TCRdb's D call of TRBD1 is untestable without DNA. Germline CDR1 ENHRY, CDR2 SYGVKD. The CDR3 is 17 amino acids. CDR3 in amino acids: CATEEIGTGGDTGELFF.

The J gene is TRBJ2-1, the V gene TRBV10-3. The germline V gene encodes CDR1 ENHRY and CDR2 SYGVKD. This CDR3 region has 12 residues. The CDR3 loop reads CAISESRNEQFF.

The CDR3 sequence: CASKGYSYEQYF. The chain employs TRBV7-2 and TRBJ2-7; TCRdb reports TRBD1, a call that lacks DNA to check it against. The CDR3 runs 12 residues. The germline CDR1 and CDR2 sequences are SGHTA and FQGNSA.

This chain joins TRBV20-1 and TRBJ2-1. This CDR3 has 14 residues. The germline V gene has CDR1 DFQATT and CDR2 SNEGSKA (reference sequence). CDR3 region: CSASWPSSYNEQFF.

V usage is TRBV27 and J usage is TRBJ2-4; no DNA is available, so the TRBD2 call from TCRdb remains unchecked. There are 19 residues in the CDR3. The germline gives CDR1 MNHEY, CDR2 SMNVEV (reference sequence). The CDR3 spells CASSPALAGGVSAKNIQYF.

V is TRBV12-3 or TRBV12-4 and J is TRBJ2-7; absent DNA, TCRdb's TRBD1 call cannot be checked. The CDR3 is 16 amino acids. This chain's CDR3 is CASSSTGQGDLGEQYF.

The CDR3 region is CATSIHPEGDTEAFF. The chain has TRBV15 and TRBJ1-1; TCRdb reports TRBD1, a call that lacks DNA to check it against. CDR1 and CDR2 (germline): LNHNV, YYDKDF (reference sequence). The CDR3 covers 15 residues.

This rearrangement joins TRBV5-4 to TRBJ2-5. CDR1 and CDR2 from the germline V gene are SGHNT and YYREEE (reference sequence). The CDR3 totals 12 residues. CDR3 sequence reads: CASSPFEETQYF.